The 8 T cell receptor beta chains below were found in one sample sequenced in a study of T-cell memory formation after mild COVID-19. Using its own MiXCR run on the 5' RACE reads, TCRdb lists one record per CDR3 protein. The table records 85,000 to 130,000 distinct CDR3 sequences, around 10% of them present only once. Source material: PBMCs or a T cell subset sorted from them (not recorded which). The receptors were gathered from a man aged 18 to 30 who had mild COVID-19 (a few samples of this study predate the infection). Cell type and time point are not known.

This clonotype was observed a few times. This chain links TRBV4-1 with TRBJ1-3; D is ambiguous. The CDR3 sequence is 12 residues long. The V gene lost 4 bases and the J gene lost 4 bases, with 5 bases spanning the gap. From germline, CDR1 is MGHRA and CDR2 YSYEKL. The CDR3: CASSLRGNTIYF. Here the CDR3 DNA reads TGCGCCAGCAGCCTCCGGGGAAACACCATATATTTT.

Comment on this clonotype: Since no conserved phenylalanine or tryptophan closes the CDR3, a read error is the likely cause. Because the CDR3's place on the DNA is in doubt, the DNA is left out and the CDR3 is given as listed by TCRdb. The rearrangement joins TRBV6-4 to TRBJ1-4; the listed D gene, TRBD1, was not tested against the DNA. CDR1 and CDR2 from the germline V gene are MRHNA and SNTAGT. 13 amino acids form the CDR3, both terminal residues included. This CDR3 reads CASSRSARQGRVA.

This sequence joins TRBV4-1 and TRBJ2-5, with 7 bases fitting TRBD2. The CDR3 length is 15 residues. V trimming: 1 base; J trimming: 5 bases; junction bases outside the gene matches: 7. Germline V CDR1 and CDR2: MGHRA, YSYEKL. CDR3 amino acids: CASSQGPAGMETQYF. As DNA, the CDR3 is TGCGCCAGCAGCCAAGGACCAGCGGGGATGGAGACCCAGTACTTC.

This clonotype has just a few counts. The chain links TRBV27 to TRBJ2-2, with a tentative D call TRBD1 (5 bases). Germline V gives CDR1 MNHEY, CDR2 SMNVEV (reference sequence). The CDR3 is 14 residues long. V was cut by 2 bases and J by 4 bases, with 8 bases left in between. As DNA, the CDR3 is TGTGCCAGCAGTTTACAGGGATTCACCGGGGAGCTGTTTTTT. Translating gives CASSLQGFTGELFF.

J is TRBJ2-7 and V is TRBV12-3 or TRBV12-4, with D tentatively TRBD1 or TRBD2 (6 bases each). Trimming shortened V by 3 bases and J by 3 bases, and 9 bases separated the two germline ends. This CDR3 has 13 amino acids. The CDR3 region has the DNA TGTGCCAGCAGTTTTGGAGGGGGCTACGAGCAGTACTTC. Translated: CASSFGGGYEQYF.

In this sample, this clonotype turned up a few times. The chain combines TRBV6-5 with TRBJ2-1; a possible D gene is TRBD1 (6 bases). This CDR3 is built from 12 residues. The germline gives CDR1 MNHEY, CDR2 SVGAGI. V lost 5 bases and J 9 bases, leaving 11 bases between the germline ends. The CDR3 sequence: CASSIQGSEQFF. In DNA form, the CDR3 reads TGTGCCAGCAGTATACAGGGCTCTGAGCAGTTCTTC.

This clonotype was counted between two and nine times. The V and J genes are TRBV27 and TRBJ1-3; D ambiguous. The CDR3 is 14 residues long. The germline V gene encodes CDR1 MNHEY and CDR2 SMNVEV (reference sequence). Trimming pared 1 base from V and 9 bases from J, leaving 13 bases between. CDR3 sequence: CASSLLPGLSTIYF. CDR3 DNA: TGTGCCAGCAGTTTATTACCAGGTCTCAGCACCATATATTTT.

The V gene is TRBV7-2, the J gene TRBJ2-2; TRBD1 is a possible D gene (5 bases). V lost 1 base and J 3 bases, leaving 6 bases between the germline ends. This CDR3 contains 14 residues. CDR1 is SGHTA, CDR2 FQGNSA, per germline. The CDR3 DNA sequence: TGTGCCAGCAGCTTAGTGACAGACACCGGGGAGCTGTTTTTT. It translates to CASSLVTDTGELFF.